This passage covers 18 T cell receptor beta chains from one sample sequenced in a study of blood T cell repertoires in COVID-19. Assay used: immunoSEQ multiplex PCR; TCRdb lists only in-frame clones, some missing. The sample yields about 240,000 clones, 84% seen once. The sample comprised peripheral blood. The receptors derive from a man between 50 and 59 years old with acute or convalescent COVID-19.

This chain uses TRBV7-3 with TRBJ2-5; 7 bases are shared with TRBD1. The CDR3 has 15 residues. Germline V CDR1 and CDR2: SGHTA, FQGTGA. Germline trimming cut 5 bases from V and 7 bases from J; bases unmatched to any gene: 13. The CDR3 here is CASSPRDSPGGTQYF. The CDR3 nucleotides read TGTGCCAGCAGCCCCCGGGACAGCCCCGGAGGGACCCAGTACTTC. Combining the CDR3 with reference TRBV7-3 and TRBJ2-5 gives the whole variable domain GAGVSQTPSNKVTEKGKYVELRCDPISGHTALYWYRQSLGQGPEFLIYFQGTGAADDSGLPNDRFFAVRPEGSVSTLKIQRTERGDSAVYLCASSPRDSPGGTQYFGPGTRLLVL.

The rearrangement joins TRBV9 to TRBJ2-1, with D uncertain. With 0 bases removed from V and 9 bases from J, the gap between germline ends came to 10 bases. The CDR3 extends over 13 amino acids. The germline V gene encodes CDR1 SGDLS and CDR2 YYNGEE. CDR3 sequence reads: CASSVVQRGEQFF. CDR3 nucleotides: TGTGCCAGCAGCGTAGTTCAGCGAGGTGAGCAGTTCTTC.

V is TRBV6-5 and J is TRBJ2-7; 9 nucleotides agree with TRBD2. This CDR3 has 15 residues. V lost 2 bases and J lost 5; bases outside the gene matches: 7. CDR1 and CDR2 from the germline V gene are MNHEY and SVGAGI. The CDR3 sequence is CASSYVSGRTDEQYF. The CDR3 DNA reads as TGTGCCAGCAGTTACGTTAGCGGGAGAACGGACGAGCAGTACTTC.

This clone was seen a single time. V usage is TRBV18 and J usage is TRBJ2-7; 11 nucleotides agree with TRBD2. Germline V gives CDR1 KGHSH, CDR2 LQKENI. This CDR3 is 17 amino acids long. The J segment lost 5 bases and the V segment lost 3 bases, leaving 12 bases of the junction unmatched. CDR3 in DNA: TGTGCCAGCTCACCCCCCCTTAAACTAGCGGGAGCGAACGAGCAGTACTTC. It codes for CASSPPLKLAGANEQYF.

V usage is TRBV30 and J usage is TRBJ2-2; possibly TRBD2 for D (5 bases). The CDR3 runs 12 residues. V lost 3 bases to trimming and J lost 4 bases, with 6 bases between them. Germline CDR1 reads GTSNPN; CDR2 reads SVGIG (reference sequence). DNA of the CDR3: TGTGCCTGGAGGGGAGTCACCGGGGAGCTGTTTTTT. Its translation: CAWRGVTGELFF.

The chain joins TRBV27 to TRBJ2-3, with 7 bases lining up with TRBD1. This CDR3 is 14 amino acids long. Losses at the gene ends were 6 bases for V and 2 bases for J; bases not matched to a gene: 5. CDR1 is MNHEY and CDR2 is SMNVEV in the germline V gene (reference sequence). Written as DNA, the CDR3 is TGTGCCAGCAGAATGGACAGGCACACAGATACGCAGTATTTT. Protein sequence: CASRMDRHTDTQYF.

The rearrangement joins TRBV4-2 to TRBJ1-2; D perhaps matches TRBD1 (5 bases). The germline V gene has CDR1 LGHNA and CDR2 YNFKEQ. V shed 1 base and J shed 6 bases, with 12 bases lying between them. The CDR3 is 14 amino acids. The CDR3 protein is CASSQGGGRHGYTF. The CDR3 bases are TGTGCCAGCAGCCAAGGGGGCGGCAGGCATGGCTACACCTTC.

The chain carries TRBV27 and TRBJ1-1; 7 positions match TRBD1. The germline gives CDR1 MNHEY, CDR2 SMNVEV (reference sequence). The CDR3 runs to 13 residues. Germline trimming cut 5 bases from V and 4 bases from J; bases unmatched to any gene: 4. Here the CDR3 reads CASSEGARTEAFF. Here the CDR3 DNA reads TGTGCCAGCAGTGAGGGGGCGCGCACTGAAGCTTTCTTT.

V gene TRBV5-1 combines with J gene TRBJ1-6; D is perhaps TRBD1 (5 bases). Germline V gene lookup returns CDR1 SGHRS and CDR2 YFSETQ. This CDR3 spans 15 amino acids. V dropped 0 bases and J dropped 7 bases, with 11 bases sitting between them. The CDR3 coding sequence is TGCGCCAGCAGCTTGGCCCTGGGGGGGAATTCACCCCTCCACTTT. This encodes CASSLALGGNSPLHF.

The CDR3 bases are TGTGCCAGCAGAATACTAGGGTATGAGCAGTTCTTC. Its protein is CASRILGYEQFF. The chain joins TRBV11-2 to TRBJ2-1; D is possibly TRBD2 (5 bases). The V and J ends lost 6 bases and 8 bases respectively, with 11 bases between them. The CDR3 contains 12 residues. Germline V gene sequence: CDR1 SGHAT, CDR2 FQNNGV.

In this sample, this clone turned up a few times. The chain recombines TRBV5-8 with TRBJ1-1; D gene uncertain. Germline V lookup: CDR1 SGHTS, CDR2 YDEGEE. The CDR3 spans 12 residues. The V end was cut by 4 bases, the J end by 11 bases, with 15 bases between. The CDR3 sequence is CASSRLLIWAFF. The CDR3 bases are TGTGCCAGCAGCCGGTTACTAATCTGGGCTTTCTTT.

J is TRBJ2-7 and V is TRBV30; TRBD1 is a possible D gene (5 bases). Trimming stripped 4 bases from V and 5 bases from J, with 12 bases between. Germline CDR1 is GTSNPN and CDR2 is SVGIG (reference sequence). This CDR3 is 12 amino acids long. The CDR3 DNA follows: TGTGCCTGGACAGGAACAGGCCACGAGCAGTACTTC. It specifies CAWTGTGHEQYF.

V usage is TRBV9 and J usage is TRBJ2-1, with 10 bases that match TRBD2. The CDR3 is 15 residues long. Germline trimming cut 1 base from V and 10 bases from J; bases unmatched to any gene: 8. From germline, CDR1 is SGDLS and CDR2 YYNGEE. CDR3: CASSVRSGGADEQFF. As DNA, the CDR3 is TGTGCCAGCAGCGTAAGGAGCGGGGGGGCCGACGAGCAGTTCTTC. The full variable domain, in which reference TRBV9 and TRBJ2-1 provide the parts outside the CDR3, is DSGVTQTPKHLITATGQRVTLRCSPRSGDLSVYWYQQSLDQGLQFLIQYYNGEERAKGNILERFSAQQFPDLHSELNLSSLELGDSALYFCASSVRSGGADEQFFGPGTRLTVL.

The V gene is TRBV9, the J gene TRBJ1-4, with 7 bases lining up with TRBD1. After removal of 4 bases from V and 4 bases from J, the junction contained 7 bases not matched to a gene. CDR3 size: 15 residues. Germline CDR1 SGDLS, CDR2 YYNGEE. The CDR3 DNA is TGTGCCAGCAGCTCAAAGGGGGCCTTTAATGAAAAACTGTTTTTT. Translating gives CASSSKGAFNEKLFF.

This chain joins TRBV19 and TRBJ2-5; D might be TRBD1 (5 bases). Germline loops: CDR1 LNHDA, CDR2 SQIVND (reference sequence). The V end lost 7 bases, the J end lost 3 bases, and 18 bases lay between the germline ends. This CDR3 region has 15 residues. The CDR3 DNA reads as TGTGCCAGTACCCAGATGGGGCAGGTAGAAGAGACCCAGTACTTC. Protein: CASTQMGQVEETQYF.

The genes are TRBV2 and TRBJ2-5; TRBD2 is a possible D gene (6 bases). This CDR3 is 14 amino acids long. CDR1 SNHLY and CDR2 FYNNEI come from the germline V gene. With 7 bases removed from V and 4 bases from J, the gap between germline ends came to 16 bases. CDR3 nucleotides: TGTGCCAGCAAGATGACTAGTTACGGAGAGACCCAGTACTTC. It specifies CASKMTSYGETQYF.

The genes are TRBV14 and TRBJ2-1, with 13 bases lining up with TRBD2. CDR1 is SGHDN, CDR2 FVKESK, per germline. Trimming removed 4 bases from V and 4 bases from J; junction bases left unmatched: 7. This CDR3 comprises 17 residues. The CDR3 loop is CASSPTSGRGIYNEQFF. CDR3 nucleotides: TGTGCCAGCAGCCCTACTAGCGGGAGGGGCATATACAATGAGCAGTTCTTC. Filled out from reference TRBV14 and TRBJ2-1, the complete variable domain reads EAGVTQFPSHSVIEKGQTVTLRCDPISGHDNLYWYRRVMGKEIKFLLHFVKESKQDESGMPNNRFLAERTGGTYSTLKVQPAELEDSGVYFCASSPTSGRGIYNEQFFGPGTRLTVL.

The chain is built from TRBV11-3 and TRBJ2-1, with 7 bases fitting TRBD2. This CDR3 has 17 residues. CDR1 and CDR2 (germline): SGHNT, YENEEA. The trim removed 0 bases at V and 2 bases at J, leaving 7 bases unmatched. DNA of the CDR3: TGTGCCAGCAGCTTAGATCTTTCGGGAGGTGCCTACAATGAGCAGTTCTTC. Translated: CASSLDLSGGAYNEQFF. Using reference TRBV11-3 and TRBJ2-1 for the parts outside the CDR3, the full variable domain is EAGVVQSPRYKIIEKKQPVAFWCNPISGHNTLYWYLQNLGQGPELLIRYENEEAVDDSQLPKDRFSAERLKGVDSTLKIQPAELGDSAVYLCASSLDLSGGAYNEQFFGPGTRLTVL.